A selection of T cell receptor beta chains follows, all from one sample in a study of cytomegalovirus exposure and HLA in healthy donors. Assay used: immunoSEQ multiplex PCR; TCRdb lists only in-frame clones, some missing. The sample consists of some 170,000 clones, roughly 89% of them appearing once. The sequencing sample was made of PBMCs. The source of these receptors is a woman in her thirties in good health and CMV-seronegative. CDR3s include the opening cysteine and the closing phenylalanine or tryptophan.

V: TRBV5-1; CDR3: CASSLEGATGVGEQYF
V: TRBV6-5; CDR3: CASSSIPGQRYGYTF
V: TRBV7-9; CDR3: CASSLESFYGYTF
V: TRBV11-2; CDR3: CASSLDVGANNEQFF
V: TRBV7-9; CDR3: CASSLPGAEETQYF
V: TRBV19; CDR3: CASSIWGESNQPQHF
V: TRBV4-3; CDR3: CASSHGSTGSTYEQYF
V: TRBV7-9; CDR3: CASSLVNTDTQYF
V: TRBV6-1; CDR3: CASSLIEQFF
V: TRBV2; CDR3: CASIPRASGGSAYNEQFF
V: TRBV5-1; CDR3: CASSLGQPGRGYTF
V: TRBV27; CDR3: CASSSISGGRIEQFF
V: TRBV4-3; CDR3: CASSQRGFPNEKLFF
V: TRBV19; CDR3: CASSISDEQYF
V: TRBV19; CDR3: CATSHRAAPDYGYTF